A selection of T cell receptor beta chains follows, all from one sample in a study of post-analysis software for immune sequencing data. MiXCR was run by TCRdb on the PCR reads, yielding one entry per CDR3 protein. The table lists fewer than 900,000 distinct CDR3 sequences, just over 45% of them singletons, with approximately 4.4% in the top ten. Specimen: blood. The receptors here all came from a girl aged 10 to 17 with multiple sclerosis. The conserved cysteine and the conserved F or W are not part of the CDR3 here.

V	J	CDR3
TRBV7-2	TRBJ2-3	ASSLQGNLGDTQY
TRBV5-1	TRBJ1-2	ASSREGQANYGYT
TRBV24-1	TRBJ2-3	ATSDWTSGRGDTQY
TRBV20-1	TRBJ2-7	SARDHRQTYEQY
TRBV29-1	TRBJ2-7	SARTGHYEQY
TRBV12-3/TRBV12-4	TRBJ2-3	ASSLGGLAGRDTQY
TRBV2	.	ASSPNRIPPSGSQETQY
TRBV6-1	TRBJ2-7	ASSEDSGGRPYEQY
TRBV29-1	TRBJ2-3	SARTAASTDTQY
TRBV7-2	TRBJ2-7	ASSLASSAYERY
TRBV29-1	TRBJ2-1	SVVGLAGNYNEQF
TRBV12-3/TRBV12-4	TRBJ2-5	ASSIGRTETQY
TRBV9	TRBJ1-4	ASSVGPATNEKLF
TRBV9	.	ASSVAAGTYEQY
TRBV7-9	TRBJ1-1	ASRGLGRGNTEAF
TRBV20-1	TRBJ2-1	SAKEYGSFDNEQF
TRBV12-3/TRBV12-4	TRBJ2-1	ATSWASGRSHEQF
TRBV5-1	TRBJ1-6	ASSAGQSNSPLH
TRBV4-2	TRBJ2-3	ASSQDYSGAAPDTQY
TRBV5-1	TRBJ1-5	ASSSAPGWPQH
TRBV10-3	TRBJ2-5	AISEESGQPGTQY
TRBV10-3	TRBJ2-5	AIGQVQETQY
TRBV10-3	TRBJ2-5	AISVARVEETQY